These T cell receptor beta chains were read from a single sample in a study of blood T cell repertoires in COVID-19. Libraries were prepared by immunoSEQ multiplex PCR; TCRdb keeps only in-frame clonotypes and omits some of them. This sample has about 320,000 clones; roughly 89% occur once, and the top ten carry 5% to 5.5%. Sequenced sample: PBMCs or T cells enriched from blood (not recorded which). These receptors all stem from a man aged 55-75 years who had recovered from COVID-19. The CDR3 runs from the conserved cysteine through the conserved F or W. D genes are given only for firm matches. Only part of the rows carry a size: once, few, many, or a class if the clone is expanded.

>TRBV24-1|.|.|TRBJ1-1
TGTGCCACCAGTTCACAGGGTTCGGCTTTCTTT
CATSSQGSAFF
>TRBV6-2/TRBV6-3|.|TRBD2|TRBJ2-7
TGTGCCAGCAGTCGGACTAGCGGGAGCTCCTACGAGCAGTACTTC
CASSRTSGSSYEQYF
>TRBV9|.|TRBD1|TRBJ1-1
TGTGCCAGCAGCGCCGGACAGGGGAGAGGGACTGAAGCTTTCTTT
CASSAGQGRGTEAFF
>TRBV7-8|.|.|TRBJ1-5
TGTGCCAGCAGCTTAGCTCCGGGGGTTAGCAATCAGCCCCAGCATTTT
CASSLAPGVSNQPQHF
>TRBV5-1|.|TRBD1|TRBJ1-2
TGCGCCAGCAGCTTGTATCCCACAGGGGAGTATGGCTACACCTTC
CASSLYPTGEYGYTF
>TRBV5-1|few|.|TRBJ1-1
TGCGCCAGCAGCTTGGGCAGGGCGATGAACACTGAAGCTTTCTTT
CASSLGRAMNTEAFF
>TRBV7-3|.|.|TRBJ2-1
TGTGCCAGCAGCTTAACGCGCGGGACTAATGAGCAGTTCTTC
CASSLTRGTNEQFF
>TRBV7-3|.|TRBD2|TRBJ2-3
TGTGCCAGCAGCTTAAGCCTAGCGGGAGGTAAAGATACGCAGTATTTT
CASSLSLAGGKDTQYF
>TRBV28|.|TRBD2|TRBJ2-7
TGTGCCAGCAGTCGTAGAGTAGCGGGCCCCTACGAGCAGTACTTC
CASSRRVAGPYEQYF
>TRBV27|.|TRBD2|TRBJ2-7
TGTGCCAGCAGTCCCGGGACTAGCGGGAGGAACGAGCAGTACTTC
CASSPGTSGRNEQYF
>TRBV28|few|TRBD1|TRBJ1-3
TGTGCCAGCAGTGTTACAGGGGGCTCTGGAAACACCATATATTTT
CASSVTGGSGNTIYF
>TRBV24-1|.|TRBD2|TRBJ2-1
TGTGCCACCAGTGAGGAAGGACTAGCGTCTTACAATGAGCAGTTCTTC
CATSEEGLASYNEQFF
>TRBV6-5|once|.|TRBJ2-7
TGTGCCAGCACACGGGACACCTACTACGAGCAGTACTTC
CASTRDTYYEQYF
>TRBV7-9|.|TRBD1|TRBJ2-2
TGTGCCAGCAGCTCCGGACAGGGTCTTGGGGCCGGGGAGCTGTTTTTT
CASSSGQGLGAGELFF
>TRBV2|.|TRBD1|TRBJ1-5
TGTGCCAGCAGTGTTTTGTCAGGGGGCGGCAATCAGCCCCAGCATTTT
CASSVLSGGGNQPQHF
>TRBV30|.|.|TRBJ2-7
TGTGCCTGCGAGGGCGGGACCGGACCCTACGAGCAGTACTTC
CACEGGTGPYEQYF
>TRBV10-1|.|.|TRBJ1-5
TGCGCCATTATAACGGGGGATCCCCAGCATTTT
CAIITGDPQHF
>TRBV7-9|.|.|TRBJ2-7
TGTGCCAGCAGCTTAGCTAGTAGCGCTCACCTCTACGAGCAGTACTTC
CASSLASSAHLYEQYF
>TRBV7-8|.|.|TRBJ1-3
TGTGCCAGCAGCTACCAGGGGTCTGGAAACACCATATATTTT
CASSYQGSGNTIYF
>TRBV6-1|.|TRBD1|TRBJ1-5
TGTGCCAGCAGTGCACCGGGACAGGGGGAAGGGCGCAATCAGCCCCAGCATTTT
CASSAPGQGEGRNQPQHF
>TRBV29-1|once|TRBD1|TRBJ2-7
TGCAGCGTTGAAGTGCGGGACAGGGCACCCTACGAGCAGTACTTC
CSVEVRDRAPYEQYF
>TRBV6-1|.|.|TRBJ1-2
TGTGCCAGCAGTGAAGCCTCGATTAGCCACTATGGCTACACCTTC
CASSEASISHYGYTF
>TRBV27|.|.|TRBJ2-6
TGTGCCAGCACACACACTGGGGCCAACGTCCTGACTTTC
CASTHTGANVLTF
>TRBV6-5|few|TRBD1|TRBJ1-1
TGTGCCAGCGGATTACAGGGGTACACTGAAGCTTTCTTT
CASGLQGYTEAFF
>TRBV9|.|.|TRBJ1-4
TGTGCCAGCAGCGTAGGGGCAGGCGCTTACGAAAAACTGTTTTTT
CASSVGAGAYEKLFF
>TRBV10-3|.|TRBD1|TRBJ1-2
TGTGCCATCAGGCGGGGACAGGGGTGGGGCTACACCTTC
CAIRRGQGWGYTF
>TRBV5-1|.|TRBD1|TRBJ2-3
TGCGCCAGCAGCTTGCCAGGGGGAATCCATGACAGCCCAGATACGCAGTATTTT
CASSLPGGIHDSPDTQYF
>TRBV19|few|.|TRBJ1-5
TGTGCCGCCTCGCCGGGGTATAATCAGCCCCAGCATTTT
CAASPGYNQPQHF
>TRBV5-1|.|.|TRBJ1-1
TGCGCCAGCAGCTTCGGACGGGAGAACACTGAAGCTTTCTTT
CASSFGRENTEAFF
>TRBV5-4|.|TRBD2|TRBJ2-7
TGTGCCAGCAGCTTGGTGGGACTAGCGGGAGACGAGCAGTACTTC
CASSLVGLAGDEQYF
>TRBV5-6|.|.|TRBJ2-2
TGTGCCAGCAGCCTATTAGTGTCGGGGTACGAGGACACCGGGGAGCTGTTTTTT
CASSLLVSGYEDTGELFF
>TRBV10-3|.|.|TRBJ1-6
TGTGCCATCAGTGCCCAGGGTGAGAATTCACCCCTCCACTTT
CAISAQGENSPLHF
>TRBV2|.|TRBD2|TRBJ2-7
TGTGCCAGCAATGGACTAGCGGCTGACTACGAGCAGTACTTC
CASNGLAADYEQYF
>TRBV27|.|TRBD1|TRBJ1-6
TGTGCCAGCAGTTATCGGGACAGGGCTTCACCCCTCCACTTT
CASSYRDRASPLHF
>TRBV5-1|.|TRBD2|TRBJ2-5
TGCGCCAGCAGCTTGGATGGCGGGAGACAGCAGACCCAGTACTTC
CASSLDGGRQQTQYF
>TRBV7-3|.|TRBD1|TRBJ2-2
TGTGCCAGCAGCTCCCCTTGGACAGGGGGCGCGAACACCGGGGAGCTGTTTTTT
CASSSPWTGGANTGELFF
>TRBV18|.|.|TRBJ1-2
TGTGCCAGCTCACTCTCCTCTGACAGCTATGGCTACACCTTC
CASSLSSDSYGYTF